These T cell receptor beta chains were read from a single sample in a study of CD8 T cells in ankylosing spondylitis. TCRdb ran MiXCR on the 5' RACE reads and lists one entry per CDR3 protein. In the table there are some 700,000 distinct CDR3 sequences, around 17% of which are singletons. Sequenced material: blood, either unsorted or a sorted T cell fraction (not recorded which). Source of these receptors: a male donor with ankylosing spondylitis. CDR3s include the opening cysteine and the closing phenylalanine or tryptophan. D genes are given only for firm matches. Not all rows give a size; the values are once, few, many and, for expanded clones, a class.

few	TRBD1	TRBJ2-7	TRBV7-3	TGTGCCAGCAGTAGGACAGGGAATTCCTACGAGCAGTACTTC	CASSRTGNSYEQYF
few	.	TRBJ1-1	TRBV29-1	TGCAGCGTCCGGGTCCCCATGAACACTGAAGCTTTCTTT	CSVRVPMNTEAFF
few	.	TRBJ1-1	TRBV12-3/TRBV12-4	TGTGCCAGCACCCGCCCAGGCGAAGGGGGTGAAGCTTTCTTT	CASTRPGEGGEAFF
.	TRBD2	TRBJ2-3	TRBV25-1	TGTGCCAGCAGTGATGATAGCGGGCACACAGATACGCAGTATTTT	CASSDDSGHTDTQYF
once	.	TRBJ1-1	TRBV30	TGTGCCTGGACCCCAAGGGGCCGAAGGGGTAACACTGAAGCTTTCTTT	CAWTPRGRRGNTEAFF
few	.	TRBJ1-1	TRBV7-2	TGTGCCAGCAGCTTAGCACCAGGGATCTACACTGAAGCTTTCTTT	CASSLAPGIYTEAFF
few	.	TRBJ2-7	TRBV7-8	TGTGCCAGCAGCCCCAGGGAAGTCGCAATCTCCTACGAGCAGTACTTC	CASSPREVAISYEQYF
few	.	TRBJ1-3	TRBV7-2	TGTGCCAGCAGCTCATCTGGGGGAATCGGAAACACCATATATTTT	CASSSSGGIGNTIYF
many	TRBD1	TRBJ2-3	TRBV20-1	TGCAGTGCTAGGAGACAGGGCCCAGATACGCAGTATTTT	CSARRQGPDTQYF
.	TRBD2	TRBJ2-7	TRBV4-3	TGCGCCAGCAGCCAAGATTGGGGTAGCGGGAGGGTCTGGTACGAGCAGTACTTC	CASSQDWGSGRVWYEQYF
few	.	TRBJ2-2	TRBV7-2	TGTGCCAGCAGCTTAGCACGCAGGGTGTCCACCGGGGAGCTGTTTTTT	CASSLARRVSTGELFF
few	TRBD1	TRBJ1-1	TRBV7-2	TGTGCCAGCAGCGGGGGGACAGAAAGTCAAGCTTTCTTT	CASSGGTESQAFF
few	TRBD1	TRBJ1-4	TRBV20-1	TGCAGTGCCACAGGGGGTTCGGCTAATGAAAAACTGTTTTTT	CSATGGSANEKLFF
.	TRBD2	TRBJ2-1	TRBV6-4	TGTGCCAGGACGGGACTAGCGGGAAACAGGAATGAGCAGTTCTTC	CARTGLAGNRNEQFF
few	.	TRBJ2-1	TRBV20-1	TGCAGTGCTAGGGACTTCCGTGTTAATGAGCAGTTCTTC	CSARDFRVNEQFF
once	.	TRBJ2-1	TRBV5-6	TGTGCCAGCAGCCCCTCTCTACCCCGCTCCTACAATGAGCAGTTCTTC	CASSPSLPRSYNEQFF
.	TRBD1	TRBJ2-1	TRBV23-1	TGCGCCAGCAGTGGATTGGGACAGAAGCAGTTCTTC	CASSGLGQKQFF
.	.	TRBJ2-3	TRBV12-3/TRBV12-4	TGTGCCAGCAGTTCAGGCGCCAGACTCACAGATACGCAGTATTTT	CASSSGARLTDTQYF
few	.	TRBJ1-4	TRBV12-3/TRBV12-4	TGTGCCAGCAGCAGGGTACAGGGAGGTGAAAAACTGTTTTTT	CASSRVQGGEKLFF
few	TRBD1	TRBJ2-2	TRBV20-1	TGCAGTGCTAGAGATGCTAGACAGGGAGACACCGGGGAGCTGTTTTTT	CSARDARQGDTGELFF
.	.	TRBJ2-1	TRBV7-9	TGTGCCAGCAGCGCAGTTAGGGGAAATGAGCAGTTCTTC	CASSAVRGNEQFF
.	.	TRBJ1-1	TRBV7-2	TGTGCCAGCAGCTTATACGGGCCGAACACTGAAGCTTTCTTT	CASSLYGPNTEAFF
few	.	TRBJ2-2	TRBV6-5	TGTGCCAGCAGTTGGTCAAGAGCGAACACCGGGGAGCTGTTTTTT	CASSWSRANTGELFF
few	.	TRBJ1-1	TRBV28	TGTGCCAGCAGTCAGCGGACAGACATGAACACTGAAGCTTTCTTT	CASSQRTDMNTEAFF
.	TRBD1	TRBJ2-2	TRBV11-2	TGTGCCAGCAGCTTAGTAGGTCGGACAGGGCCTAGCAACACCGGGGAGCTGTTTTTT	CASSLVGRTGPSNTGELFF
.	.	TRBJ2-2	TRBV5-6	TGTGCCAGCAGCCCCGGGCTTCGTACCGGGGAGCTGTTTTTT	CASSPGLRTGELFF
few	.	TRBJ1-1	TRBV12-3/TRBV12-4	TGTGCCAGCAGTTTCTCCGCGGCCACTGAAGCTTTCTTT	CASSFSAATEAFF
few	.	TRBJ2-6	TRBV3-1	TGTGCCAGCAGTCAGTCGGGGGCTGGGGCCAACGTCCTGACTTTC	CASSQSGAGANVLTF
.	.	TRBJ1-5	TRBV20-1	TGCAGTGCTAGTATCCCAGGGACTCAGCCCCAGCATTTT	CSASIPGTQPQHF
few	.	TRBJ2-7	TRBV6-8	TGTGCCAGCATCCCAGCATGGATTTACGAGCAGTACTTC	CASIPAWIYEQYF
.	.	TRBJ2-2	TRBV5-1	TGCGCCAGCAGCCACGGAGTGAATTCGAACACCGGGGAGCTGTTTTTT	CASSHGVNSNTGELFF
.	TRBD1	TRBJ2-7	TRBV4-1	TGCGCCAGCAGCCAAGGCCGGGACAGTGTATACGAGCAGTACTTC	CASSQGRDSVYEQYF
.	.	TRBJ2-7	TRBV20-1	TGCAGTGCCCCCGCGACCTGGATAGAGCGCTACGAGCAGTACTTC	CSAPATWIERYEQYF
many	.	TRBJ2-7	TRBV20-1	TGCAGTGCTGAGAAAGGGGGGAATGATAAGCAGTACTTC	CSAEKGGNDKQYF
.	.	TRBJ2-7	TRBV7-2	TGTGCCAGCAGCCCCTCGGGGGCCGAGCAGTACTTC	CASSPSGAEQYF
.	.	TRBJ2-5	TRBV7-9	TGTGCCAGCAGCTTACCGCCCCTCGGGTCCCAGTACTTC	CASSLPPLGSQYF
few	.	TRBJ2-2	TRBV24-1	TGTGCCACCAGTGATCCGACAGTTTTCACCGGGGAGCTGTTTTTT	CATSDPTVFTGELFF
many	TRBD2	TRBJ2-3	TRBV12-3/TRBV12-4	TGTGCCAGCAGCCCCCCGGGGTGGCGGGAGAGGAAGTATTTT	CASSPPGWRERKYF
.	TRBD2	TRBJ2-7	TRBV20-1	TGCAGTGCTAGACCACTAGCGGGGTTCTACGAGCAGTACTTC	CSARPLAGFYEQYF
.	.	TRBJ2-1	TRBV9	TGTGCCAGCAGCGTATTAGCGGATCACGACAATGAGCAGTTCTTC	CASSVLADHDNEQFF
few	TRBD1	TRBJ2-2	TRBV18	TGTGCCAGCTCACCTCGACAGGGAGATATCTTCAACACCGGGGAGCTGTTTTTT	CASSPRQGDIFNTGELFF
few	.	TRBJ2-7	TRBV11-2	TGTGCCAGCAGCTTAGGCCGTAAGGGCAACTCAAAGGGGAACGAGCAGTACTTC	CASSLGRKGNSKGNEQYF
.	TRBD2	TRBJ2-3	TRBV7-3	TGTGCCAGCAGCCTCCTCCGGGACTACCTCACAGATACGCAGTATTTT	CASSLLRDYLTDTQYF
.	.	TRBJ2-2	TRBV7-2	TGTGCCAGCAGCTTATGGTTGGGGGAGCTGTTTTTT	CASSLWLGELFF
.	.	TRBJ2-7	TRBV7-2	TGTGCCAGCAGCTTAGGTTCCGGGGCCCCCTACGAGCAGTACTTC	CASSLGSGAPYEQYF
.	.	TRBJ1-1	TRBV4-1	TGCGCCAGCAGCCGGGATTCCTACACTGAAGCTTTCTTT	CASSRDSYTEAFF
few	.	TRBJ2-1	TRBV20-1	TGCAGTGCTAGACTAGCCGAGCAGTTCTTC	CSARLAEQFF
few	.	TRBJ1-4	TRBV25-1	TGTGCCAGCACGTTGGGGCAGGCTAATGAAAAACTGTTTTTT	CASTLGQANEKLFF
.	TRBD1	TRBJ1-5	TRBV7-9	TGTGCCAGCAGCGACGGGACAGGGGGCAATCAGCCCCAGCATTTT	CASSDGTGGNQPQHF
.	TRBD1	TRBJ2-7	TRBV5-6	TGTGCCAGCAGCTCCGGACAGGCAGTCTCCTACGAGCAGTACTTC	CASSSGQAVSYEQYF
.	.	TRBJ2-3	TRBV10-3	TGTGCCATCAGAGGTAGTCGGGAGTTCAGCACAGATACGCAGTATTTT	CAIRGSREFSTDTQYF
.	TRBD2	TRBJ2-5	TRBV11-2	TGTGCCAGCAGCCCCCGGGAGGGCGGGGGGCACCAAGAGACCCAGTACTTC	CASSPREGGGHQETQYF
few	TRBD2	TRBJ2-1	TRBV4-1	TGCGCCAGCAGCCAAGCCCCACTAGCGGGGGTGGATGAGCAGTTCTTC	CASSQAPLAGVDEQFF
.	.	TRBJ1-6	TRBV20-1	TGCAGTGCTAGAGCGAGGGCGGCCGGCTATAATTCACCCCTCCACTTT	CSARARAAGYNSPLHF